This T cell receptor beta chain stems from a study of a mutant IDH1 vaccine in newly diagnosed glioma. Study-wide context: Vaccines were begun 4-6 weeks after radiotherapy alone, or with temozolomide cycles.

On this clone itself: Its antigen is not identified.

Sequencing used immunoSEQ multiplex PCR; TCRdb keeps in-frame clones, though not all of them. The sample includes some 51,000 clones, about three quarters of them seen just once. From germline, CDR1 is SGHRS and CDR2 YFSETQ. This CDR3 has 14 amino acids. The germline V and J ends were trimmed by 3 bases and 1 base, with 11 bases remaining between them. Regarding time point: week 5, during vaccination. Alongside topical imiquimod, each dose of vaccine comprised 300 ug of mutant IDH1 20-mer peptide. The input for sequencing was PBMCs, taken from a glioma patient whose treatment included an IDH1 peptide vaccine. The TCR originated in a woman aged 35 to 49 with glioma. The chain carries TRBV5-1 and TRBJ2-7; D not resolved. CDR3 protein: CASSSEPYSYEQYF. CDR3 DNA sequence: TGCGCCAGCAGCTCGGAACCTTATTCCTACGAGCAGTACTTC.